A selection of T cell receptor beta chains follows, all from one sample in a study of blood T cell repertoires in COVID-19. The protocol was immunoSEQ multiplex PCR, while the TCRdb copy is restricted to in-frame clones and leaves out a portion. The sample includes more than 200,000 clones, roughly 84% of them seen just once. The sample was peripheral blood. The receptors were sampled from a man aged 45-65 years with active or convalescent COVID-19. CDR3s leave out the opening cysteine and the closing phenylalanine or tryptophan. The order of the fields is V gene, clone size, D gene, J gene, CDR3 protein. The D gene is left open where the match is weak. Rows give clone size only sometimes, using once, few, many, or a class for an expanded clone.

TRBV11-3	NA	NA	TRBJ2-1	ASSPGSNGGEQF
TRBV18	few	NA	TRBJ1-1	ASSPSGPGNTEAF
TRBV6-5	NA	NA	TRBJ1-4	ASTPRQGNEKLF
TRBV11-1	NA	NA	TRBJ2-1	ASSPRRGISYNEQF
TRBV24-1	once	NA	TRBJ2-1	ATSDRTGSSYNEQF
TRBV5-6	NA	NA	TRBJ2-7	ASSLIQRTYEQY
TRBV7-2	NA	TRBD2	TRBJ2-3	ASSLGLRGGTDTQY
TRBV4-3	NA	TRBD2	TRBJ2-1	ASSPDGGGLYNEQF
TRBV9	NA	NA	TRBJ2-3	ASSDLRRSSTDTQY
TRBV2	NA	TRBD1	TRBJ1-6	ASSEWTGANSPLH